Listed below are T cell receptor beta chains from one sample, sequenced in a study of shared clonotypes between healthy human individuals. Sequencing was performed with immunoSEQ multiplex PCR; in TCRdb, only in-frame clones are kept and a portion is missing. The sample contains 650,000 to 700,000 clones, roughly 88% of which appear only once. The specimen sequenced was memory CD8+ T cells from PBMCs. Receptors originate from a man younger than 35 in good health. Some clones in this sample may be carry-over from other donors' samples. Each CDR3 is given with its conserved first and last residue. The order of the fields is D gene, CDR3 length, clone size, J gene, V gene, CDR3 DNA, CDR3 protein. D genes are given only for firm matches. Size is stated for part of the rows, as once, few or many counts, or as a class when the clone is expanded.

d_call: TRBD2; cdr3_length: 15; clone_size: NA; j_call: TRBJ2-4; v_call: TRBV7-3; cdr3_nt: TGTGCCAGCAGCTTAACCCAGGGAGGGGTAAACATTCAGTACTTC; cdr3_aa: CASSLTQGGVNIQYF
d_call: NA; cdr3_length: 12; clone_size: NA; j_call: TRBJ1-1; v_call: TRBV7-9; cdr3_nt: TGTGCCAGCAGCTTCCGTATCACTGAAGCTTTCTTT; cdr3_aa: CASSFRITEAFF
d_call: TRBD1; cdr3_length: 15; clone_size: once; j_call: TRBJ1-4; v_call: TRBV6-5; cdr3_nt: TGTGCCAGCAGACTACAAGACAGGGGATTTGAAAAACTGTTTTTT; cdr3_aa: CASRLQDRGFEKLFF
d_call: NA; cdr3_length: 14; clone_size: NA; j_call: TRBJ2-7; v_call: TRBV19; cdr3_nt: TGTGCCAGTAGTCCCCCAGGATGGGCCTACGAGCAGTACTTC; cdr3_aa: CASSPPGWAYEQYF
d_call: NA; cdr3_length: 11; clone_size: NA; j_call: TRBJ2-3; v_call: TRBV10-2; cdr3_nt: TGCGCCAGCAGCATCGGAGATACGCAGTATTTT; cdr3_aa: CASSIGDTQYF
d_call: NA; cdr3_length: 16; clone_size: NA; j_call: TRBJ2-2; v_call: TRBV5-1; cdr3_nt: TGCGCCAGCAGCTTAGGGCAGGGGTATCACACCGGGGAGCTGTTTTTT; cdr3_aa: CASSLGQGYHTGELFF
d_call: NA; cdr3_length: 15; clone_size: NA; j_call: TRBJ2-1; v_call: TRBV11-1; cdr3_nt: TGTGCCAGCAGTGTACATGGAGGGGATTACAATGAGCAGTTCTTC; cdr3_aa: CASSVHGGDYNEQFF
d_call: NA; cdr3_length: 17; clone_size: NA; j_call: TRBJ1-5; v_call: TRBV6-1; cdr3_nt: TGTGCCAGCAGTGAAGCGCTGCTGACCCTTAGCAATCAGCCCCAGCATTTT; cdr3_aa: CASSEALLTLSNQPQHF
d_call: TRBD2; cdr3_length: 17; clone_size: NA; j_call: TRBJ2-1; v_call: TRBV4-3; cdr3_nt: TGCGCCAGCAGCCAAGACTGGCGGGAGGGCTTCTTAGATGAGCAGTTCTTC; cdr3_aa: CASSQDWREGFLDEQFF
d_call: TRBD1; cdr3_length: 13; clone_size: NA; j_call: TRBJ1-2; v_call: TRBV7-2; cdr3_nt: TGTGCCAGCAGCTCGGGACAGCTCTATGGCTACACCTTC; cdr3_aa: CASSSGQLYGYTF
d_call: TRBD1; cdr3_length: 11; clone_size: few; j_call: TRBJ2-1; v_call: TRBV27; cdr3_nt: TGTGCCAGCATTGACAGGGCCGAGCAGTTCTTC; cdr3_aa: CASIDRAEQFF
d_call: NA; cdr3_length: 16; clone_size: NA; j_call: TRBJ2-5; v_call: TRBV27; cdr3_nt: TGTGCCAGCAGTTTAAGGGCCAGGTTTGGGCAAGAGACCCAGTACTTC; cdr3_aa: CASSLRARFGQETQYF
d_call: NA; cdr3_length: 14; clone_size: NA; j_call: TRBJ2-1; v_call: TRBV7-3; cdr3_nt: TGTGCCAGCAGCTTTGCGGGCTCCTACAATGAGCAGTTCTTC; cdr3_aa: CASSFAGSYNEQFF
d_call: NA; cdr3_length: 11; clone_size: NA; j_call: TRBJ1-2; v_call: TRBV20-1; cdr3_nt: TGCAGTGCCAGGGACAACTATGGCTACACCTTC; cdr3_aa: CSARDNYGYTF
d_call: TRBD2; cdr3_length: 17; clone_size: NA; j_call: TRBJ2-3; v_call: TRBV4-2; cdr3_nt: TGTGCCAGCAGCCAAGATCTCCAGCGGGAGGCCCCAGATACGCAGTATTTT; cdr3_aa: CASSQDLQREAPDTQYF